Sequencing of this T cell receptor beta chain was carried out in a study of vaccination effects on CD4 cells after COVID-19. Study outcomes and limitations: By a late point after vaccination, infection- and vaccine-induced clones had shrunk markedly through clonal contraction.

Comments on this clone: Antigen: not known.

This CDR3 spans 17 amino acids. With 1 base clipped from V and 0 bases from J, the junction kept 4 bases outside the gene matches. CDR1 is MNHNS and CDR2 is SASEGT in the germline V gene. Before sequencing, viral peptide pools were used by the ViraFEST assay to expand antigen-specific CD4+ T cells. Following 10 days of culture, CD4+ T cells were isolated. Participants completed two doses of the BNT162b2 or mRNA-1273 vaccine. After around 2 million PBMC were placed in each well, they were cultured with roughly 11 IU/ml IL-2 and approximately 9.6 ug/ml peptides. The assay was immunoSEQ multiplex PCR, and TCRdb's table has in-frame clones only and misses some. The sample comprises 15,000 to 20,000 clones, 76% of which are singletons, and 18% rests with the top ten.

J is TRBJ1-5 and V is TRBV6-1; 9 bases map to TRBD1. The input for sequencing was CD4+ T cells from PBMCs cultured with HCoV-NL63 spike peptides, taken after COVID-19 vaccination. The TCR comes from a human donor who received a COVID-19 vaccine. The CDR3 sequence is CASSEGNRGHSNQPQHF. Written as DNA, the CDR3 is TGTGCCAGCAGTGAAGGAAACAGGGGGCATAGCAATCAGCCCCAGCATTTT.